These 19 T cell receptor beta chains were sequenced from one sample in a study of blood T cell repertoires in COVID-19. The data were produced by immunoSEQ multiplex PCR, yet TCRdb's version contains in-frame clones alone and is incomplete. The table has 240,000 or so clones, around 80% seen once. The sample comprised peripheral blood. These receptors were collected from an elderly woman with acute or convalescent COVID-19.

The chain links TRBV6-5 to TRBJ1-5; the D gene is possibly TRBD1 (6 bases). The CDR3 is made up of 15 amino acids. V was cut by 8 bases and J by 1 base, with 15 bases left in between. The germline CDR1 and CDR2 sequences are MNHEY and SVGAGI. CDR3 sequence: CASRQGSMSNQPQHF. The DNA for the CDR3 is TGTGCCAGCCGCCAGGGGTCGATGAGCAATCAGCCCCAGCATTTT.

The chain uses TRBV9 and TRBJ2-3, with D unresolved. V gave up 5 bases and J gave up 0 bases, with 13 bases separating them. The CDR3 runs to 15 residues. Germline CDR1 and CDR2: SGDLS and YYNGEE. In DNA, the CDR3 is TGTGCCAGCAGGAGAAGCGCTGCTAGCACAGATACGCAGTATTTT. This codes for CASRRSAASTDTQYF.

The V and J genes are TRBV6-6 and TRBJ2-7, with 9 bases aligning to TRBD1. Per the germline V gene, CDR1 is MNHNY and CDR2 is SVGAGI (reference sequence). The junction had 10 bases not matched to a gene; V was cut back by 8 bases and J by 5 bases. The CDR3 runs 14 residues. The CDR3 DNA reads as TGTGCCAGCGCCAGAACAGGGGGCGATGACGAGCAGTACTTC. Protein sequence: CASARTGGDDEQYF.

The rearrangement uses TRBV2 and TRBJ2-1; D gene uncertain. The CDR3 sequence is 15 residues long. CDR1 is SNHLY, CDR2 FYNNEI, per germline. Trimming cost V 3 bases and J 10 bases, with 19 bases left between them. The CDR3 DNA is TGTGCCAGCAGTGAGGTTGGCGCCTCGTCAGGAGAGCAGTTCTTC. It specifies CASSEVGASSGEQFF.

J is TRBJ2-5 and V is TRBV6-1; TRBD1 might be the D (5 bases). The CDR3 runs 14 residues. CDR1 is MNHNS, CDR2 SASEGT, per germline. V dropped 2 bases and J dropped 9 bases, with 16 bases sitting between them. DNA of the CDR3: TGTGCCAGCAGTGAATTATACCAGGACACGGCCCAGTACTTC. This gives the protein CASSELYQDTAQYF.

The gene calls are TRBV6-5 and TRBJ1-5; 7 nucleotides agree with TRBD1. The V and J ends lost 8 bases and 2 bases, in that order; junction bases with no gene match: 6. CDR1 MNHEY and CDR2 SVGAGI come from the germline V gene. The CDR3 runs to 14 residues. CDR3 nucleotide sequence: TGTGCCAGCCACCGGACAGGAGGCAATCAGCCCCAGCATTTT. Translated: CASHRTGGNQPQHF.

This clone is a singleton in its sample. The chain uses TRBV19 and TRBJ2-1, with D possibly being TRBD1 (5 bases). Trimming took 3 bases from V and 1 from J, leaving 13 bases between them. The CDR3 consists of 16 residues. Germline V lookup: CDR1 LNHDA, CDR2 SQIVND (reference sequence). CDR3 sequence reads: CASSILQVSSYNEQFF. As DNA, the CDR3 is TGTGCCAGTAGTATTCTACAGGTGTCGTCCTACAATGAGCAGTTCTTC.

The V and J genes are TRBV18 and TRBJ2-7, with D possibly being TRBD2 (5 bases). The ends were cut back, 1 base at V and 7 bases at J, with 5 bases in the middle. The CDR3 totals 11 residues. The V gene's germline CDR1 is KGHSH and CDR2 LQKENI. CDR3 DNA sequence: TGTGCCAGCTCACCACGGGAGGAGCAGTACTTC. Translation gives CASSPREEQYF.

In regard to this clone: A junction end diverges from the germline sequence, so it may reflect a read error. Additional DNA sequences in this sample encode the identical CDR3. This sequence joins TRBV4-3 and TRBJ2-6, with a possible D match to TRBD2 (6 bases). This CDR3 region has 15 residues. Per germline, CDR1 LGHNA and CDR2 YSLEER. The CDR3 loop is CASSQAGSGANVLTF. CDR3 in DNA: TGCGCCAGCAGCCAGGCGGGATCTGGGGCTAACGTCCTGACTTTC.

The CDR3 is CASSRGANTGELFF. The CDR3 DNA sequence: TGTGCCAGCTCTAGAGGTGCCAACACCGGGGAGCTGTTTTTT. This chain connects TRBV7-3 to TRBJ2-2; D unresolved. This CDR3 contains 14 residues. V lost 8 bases and J lost 2, with 12 bases in between. Germline values: CDR1 SGHTA, CDR2 FQGTGA.

A single count supports this clone. The chain carries TRBV4-1 and TRBJ1-2; 7 nucleotides agree with TRBD1. The CDR3 is 16 residues long. Trimming took 4 bases from V and 4 from J; bases not matched to a gene: 12. Germline CDR1 is MGHRA and CDR2 is YSYEKL. CDR3 sequence reads: CASSPYSTGAPYGYTF. In DNA form, the CDR3 reads TGCGCCAGCAGCCCCTATTCCACAGGGGCCCCCTATGGCTACACCTTC.

The V gene is TRBV19, the J gene TRBJ1-2; no clear D gene. CDR1 and CDR2 (germline): LNHDA, SQIVND (reference sequence). The CDR3 is 14 residues long. V shed 3 bases and J shed 5 bases, with 13 bases lying between them. CDR3 DNA sequence: TGTGCCAGTAGTATTGCGGCCGAGGGTTATGGCTACACCTTC. Its translation is CASSIAAEGYGYTF.

The chain combines TRBV25-1 with TRBJ2-6; tentative D call: TRBD2 (5 bases). V gave up 8 bases and J gave up 0 bases, with 14 bases separating them. Germline-derived CDR1 and CDR2 are MGHDK and SYGVNS. CDR3 size: 16 residues. DNA of the CDR3: TGTGCCAGCTCTAGGCCGGGGAGCTCTGGGGCCAACGTCCTGACTTTC. Translating gives CASSRPGSSGANVLTF.

This rearrangement joins TRBV19 to TRBJ2-7, with 8 bases fitting TRBD2. This CDR3 region has 14 residues. Germline V lookup: CDR1 LNHDA, CDR2 SQIVND (reference sequence). Trimming at V came to 3 bases and at J to 2 bases, leaving 3 bases not matched to a gene. Here the CDR3 reads CASSIGSGTYEQYF. The CDR3, as DNA: TGTGCCAGTAGTATTGGTAGCGGGACCTACGAGCAGTACTTC. The full variable domain, in which reference TRBV19 and TRBJ2-7 provide the parts outside the CDR3, is DGGITQSPKYLFRKEGQNVTLSCEQNLNHDAMYWYRQDPGQGLRLIYYSQIVNDFQKGDIAEGYSVSREKKESFPLTVTSAQKNPTAFYLCASSIGSGTYEQYFGPGTRLTVT.

This sequence joins TRBV9 and TRBJ1-2, with D maybe TRBD1 (5 bases). The CDR3 consists of 17 residues. CDR1 is SGDLS and CDR2 is YYNGEE in the germline V gene. V was cut by 3 bases and J by 5 bases, with 23 bases left in between. As DNA, the CDR3 is TGTGCCAGCAGCGCATGGGAAGGTTATGACAGCCCTTATGGCTACACCTTC. Its translation: CASSAWEGYDSPYGYTF.

The genes are TRBV12-3 or TRBV12-4 and TRBJ1-1, with no clear D. V was clipped by 6 bases and J by 1 base, with 9 bases between them. This CDR3 region has 13 residues. For the CDR3, the DNA is TGTGCCAGCAGGGGAGAGGGGAACACTGAAGCTTTCTTT. Amino acids: CASRGEGNTEAFF.

This chain links TRBV20-1 with TRBJ2-7; 11 bases are shared with TRBD1. V was clipped by 3 bases and J by 6 bases; unmatched bases: 10. Per the germline V gene, CDR1 is DFQATT and CDR2 is SNEGSKA (reference sequence). This CDR3 contains 15 residues. The CDR3 here is CSASLLAGQGGEQYF. The CDR3 nucleotides read TGCAGTGCTAGTCTCCTGGCGGGACAGGGGGGCGAGCAGTACTTC.

This clone was detected once. The chain recombines TRBV5-6 with TRBJ1-3; D ambiguous. This CDR3 region has 15 residues. Per germline, CDR1 SGHDT and CDR2 YYEEEE. Trimming removed 0 bases from V and 2 bases from J, with 9 bases in between. The chain's CDR3 is CASSLGSGTGNTIYF. The CDR3 DNA sequence: TGTGCCAGCAGCTTGGGGAGCGGGACTGGAAACACCATATATTTT.

This sequence joins TRBV6-5 and TRBJ2-7; 13 bases agree with TRBD2. This CDR3 is 14 amino acids long. The junction had 2 bases not matched to a gene; V was cut back by 5 bases and J by 4 bases. Looked up from germline, CDR1 is MNHEY and CDR2 is SVGAGI. The CDR3 sequence: CASSRTSGSYEQYF. DNA of the CDR3: TGTGCCAGCAGTCGGACTAGCGGGAGTTACGAGCAGTACTTC.